These 22 T cell receptor beta chains originate from one sample sequenced in a study of T cells in Graves' hyperthyroidism and ophthalmopathy. Researchers took RNA transcripts and amplified the TCR beta CDR3 regions from them. The HTBI primer set drove a first-round RT-PCR of the TCR CDR3. TCRdb recomputed calls from the multiplex PCR reads with MiXCR, one row per CDR3 protein. The sample holds about 510,000 distinct CDR3 sequences; about 46% are singletons and the top ten take around two fifths. Sequencing was done on a sample of peripheral blood or thyroid tissue (not recorded which). These TCRs come from an adult woman with Graves' disease, either hyperthyroidism or ophthalmopathy (not recorded which).

This rearrangement joins TRBV7-9 to TRBJ1-1; 10 positions match TRBD1. Germline V gene lookup returns CDR1 SEHNR and CDR2 FQNEAQ (reference sequence). This CDR3 has 16 residues. J lost 0 bases, V lost 5 bases, and 6 bases had no gene match. The CDR3 DNA sequence: TGTGCCAGCAGCGTTGACAGGGGGCTTATGAACACTGAAGCTTTCTTT. As protein: CASSVDRGLMNTEAFF.

This clonotype occurred many times. The rearrangement joins TRBV20-1 to TRBJ2-5; 11 nucleotides align to TRBD1. The ends lost 5 bases at V and 5 bases at J; junction bases unmatched: 10. Germline CDR1 and CDR2: DFQATT and SNEGSKA (reference sequence). This CDR3 is 15 amino acids long. CDR3 sequence (DNA): TGCAGTGCTCCTCCTCGGGACAGGGGGATTGAGACCCAGTACTTC. This gives the protein CSAPPRDRGIETQYF.

The chain carries TRBV2 and TRBJ2-2, with 9 nucleotides matching TRBD1. The CDR3 consists of 16 residues. Trimming took 5 bases from V and 6 from J; bases not matched to a gene: 10. Per the germline V gene, CDR1 is SNHLY and CDR2 is FYNNEI. CDR3 nucleotides: TGTGCCAGCAGTAAGACGCCGGGACAGGGTGCCGGGGAGCTGTTTTTT. Its translation: CASSKTPGQGAGELFF.

This clonotype has a handful of counts. The genes are TRBV29-1 and TRBJ1-2; D is unresolved. The CDR3 runs to 12 residues. Trimming took 5 bases from V and 7 from J, leaving 14 bases between them. In germline, CDR1 is SQVTM, CDR2 ANQGSEA. The CDR3 nucleotides are TGCAGCGTTCCCACTTGGACGGGTGGCTACACCTTC. It codes for CSVPTWTGGYTF.

V and J are TRBV3-1 and TRBJ1-2, with TRBD1 as a possible D gene (6 bases). This CDR3 region has 17 residues. Germline values: CDR1 LGHDT, CDR2 YNNKEL (reference sequence). Trimming cost V 0 bases and J 0 bases, with 14 bases left between them. The CDR3 is CASSQEGQFSANYGYTF. Written as DNA, the CDR3 is TGTGCCAGCAGCCAAGAAGGACAGTTTTCTGCTAACTATGGCTACACCTTC.

This chain links TRBV11-1 with TRBJ1-1; D gene unclear. V dropped 1 base and J dropped 5 bases, with 8 bases sitting between them. Germline CDR1 is SGHAT and CDR2 is FQDESV (reference sequence). This CDR3 has 13 residues. The CDR3: CASSLVYGTEAFF. The CDR3 coding sequence is TGTGCCAGCAGCTTAGTATACGGGACTGAAGCTTTCTTT.

In its sample, this clonotype was seen once. The chain couples TRBV7-2 to TRBJ1-2; weak D call: TRBD1 (6 bases). The CDR3 is 15 amino acids. Germline V gene data show CDR1 as SGHTA and CDR2 as FQGNSA. V was cut by 2 bases and J by 2 bases, with 12 bases left in between. The DNA for the CDR3 is TGTGCCAGCAGCTTAAGGGAGACAGGAAACTATGGCTACACCTTC. It is translated as CASSLRETGNYGYTF.

The rearrangement uses TRBV7-8 and TRBJ2-5; TRBD1 aligns across 8 bases. V lost 5 bases and J lost 4; bases outside the gene matches: 9. Germline V gene data show CDR1 as SGHVS and CDR2 as FQNEAQ. This CDR3 region has 15 residues. Here the CDR3 DNA reads TGTGCCAGCAGCATCGGACAGGGAGAGGGAGAGACCCAGTACTTC. This codes for CASSIGQGEGETQYF. The whole variable domain, remainder taken from reference TRBV7-8 and TRBJ2-5, is GAGVSQSPRYKVAKRGQDVALRCDPISGHVSLFWYQQALGQGPEFLTYFQNEAQLDKSGLPSDRFFAERPEGSVSTLKIQRTQQEDSAVYLCASSIGQGEGETQYFGPGTRLLVL.

The J gene is TRBJ1-3, the V gene TRBV25-1; D might be TRBD1 (6 bases). Deletions cut 5 bases from V and 4 bases from J, with 18 bases between. Germline assignment: CDR1 MGHDK and CDR2 SYGVNS. The CDR3 sequence is 16 residues long. The DNA of the CDR3 is TGTGCCAGCAGTAGCCCACAGGGCAGAATGGGAAACACCATATATTTT. Translating gives CASSSPQGRMGNTIYF.

At least ten counts were recorded for this clonotype. The chain has TRBV4-3 and TRBJ2-7, with D perhaps matching TRBD2 (5 bases). CDR1 is LGHNA, CDR2 YSLEER, per germline. V was cut by 1 base and J by 5 bases, with 9 bases left in between. There are 13 residues in the CDR3. The CDR3 loop is CASSQGGSDEQYF. As DNA, the CDR3 is TGCGCCAGCAGCCAAGGAGGGTCGGACGAGCAGTACTTC.

The rearrangement links TRBV6-2 or TRBV6-3 to TRBJ2-5, with TRBD1 matching 8 bases. Losses at the gene ends were 2 bases for V and 1 base for J; bases not matched to a gene: 3. The CDR3 runs to 15 residues. CDR1 and CDR2 from the germline V gene are MNHEY and SVGEGT. The CDR3 protein is CASSYPTGAQETQYF. CDR3 in DNA: TGTGCCAGCAGTTACCCGACAGGGGCCCAAGAGACCCAGTACTTC.

V gene TRBV28 combines with J gene TRBJ1-2; tentative D call: TRBD1 (5 bases). CDR1 is MDHEN and CDR2 is SYDVKM in the germline V gene. CDR3 length: 14 amino acids. V lost 5 bases to trimming and J lost 8 bases, with 18 bases between them. DNA for the CDR3: TGTGCCAGCAGTCCGTCAGGACACCGGGAGGGCTACACCTTC. Translation: CASSPSGHREGYTF.

This chain connects TRBV10-3 to TRBJ2-5, with TRBD2 matching over 8 bases. The ends lost 5 bases at V and 5 bases at J; junction bases unmatched: 4. This CDR3 has 13 amino acids. Germline CDR1 and CDR2: ENHRY and SYGVKD. The DNA of the CDR3 is TGTGCCATCAGTTATCAGCGGGAGGAGACCCAGTACTTC. Its protein is CAISYQREETQYF.

The chain links TRBV10-3 to TRBJ2-5, with 7 bases that match TRBD1. Germline V gene lookup returns CDR1 ENHRY and CDR2 SYGVKD. V was pared by 6 bases and J by 5 bases, with 9 bases of the junction left unmatched. The CDR3 is 14 amino acids. The CDR3 nucleotides are TGTGCCATCAGCGTAGCGACAGGGTCGGAGACCCAGTACTTC. Translation gives CAISVATGSETQYF.

This clonotype appeared many times. The chain recombines TRBV2 with TRBJ2-5; D is unclear. V lost 2 bases to trimming and J lost 2 bases, with 9 bases between them. The length of the CDR3 is 14 residues. Germline loops: CDR1 SNHLY, CDR2 FYNNEI. The CDR3 bases are TGTGCCAGCAGTGAAAGGAGCCAGCAAGAGACCCAGTACTTC. Its translation: CASSERSQQETQYF. Full variable domain (outside the CDR3, taken from reference TRBV2 and TRBJ2-5): EPEVTQTPSHQVTQMGQEVILRCVPISNHLYFYWYRQILGQKVEFLVSFYNNEISEKSEIFDDQFSVERPDGSNFTLKIRSTKLEDSAMYFCASSERSQQETQYFGPGTRLLVL.

CDR3 protein: CASSLMGEALEAFF. The CDR3, as DNA: TGTGCCAGCAGTTTAATGGGTGAGGCCCTTGAAGCTTTCTTT. The V and J genes are TRBV7-9 and TRBJ1-1; D is ambiguous. CDR3 size: 14 residues. Germline V gene sequence: CDR1 SEHNR, CDR2 FQNEAQ (reference sequence). With 6 bases removed from V and 7 bases from J, the gap between germline ends came to 18 bases.

The chain couples TRBV7-2 to TRBJ2-7; TRBD2 matches at 7 bases. Trimming at V came to 5 bases and at J to 4 bases, leaving 8 bases not matched to a gene. Germline V gives CDR1 SGHTA, CDR2 FQGNSA. The CDR3 is made up of 14 amino acids. The CDR3: CASSRPGEGYEQYF. In DNA form, the CDR3 reads TGTGCCAGCAGCCGACCGGGGGAGGGGTACGAGCAGTACTTC.

The table lists this clonotype with a count of one. The chain recombines TRBV7-9 with TRBJ2-5; D is possibly TRBD2 (6 bases). CDR3 size: 14 residues. V was cut by 1 base and J by 5 bases, with 11 bases left in between. Germline lookup yields CDR1 SEHNR and CDR2 FQNEAQ (reference sequence). Written as DNA, the CDR3 is TGTGCCAGCAGCTTAGTGAGGCGGGGCGAGACCCAGTACTTC. Its protein product is CASSLVRRGETQYF.

This clonotype has only a few counts. CDR3 sequence (DNA): TGTGCCAGTAGCTTAGGAGGCGCGAATTCACCCCTCCACTTT. Residues: CASSLGGANSPLHF. The rearrangement uses TRBV19 and TRBJ1-6; no reliable D call. The CDR3 length is 14 residues. Germline V gene data show CDR1 as LNHDA and CDR2 as SQIVND (reference sequence). V gave up 6 bases and J gave up 7 bases, with 13 bases separating them.

On this clonotype: An end of the junction does not agree with germline; a read error may underlie this. CDR3 bases: TGTGCCAGCAGATCCGACTGGAACACCGGGGAGCTGTCTTGG. Protein product: CASRSDWNTGELSW. The chain employs TRBV7-9 and TRBJ2-2; tentative D call: TRBD2 (5 bases). The CDR3 covers 14 residues. CDR1 is SEHNR, CDR2 FQNEAQ, per germline (reference sequence).

The chain links TRBV29-1 to TRBJ2-7; TRBD2 matches at 12 bases. In germline, CDR1 is SQVTM, CDR2 ANQGSEA. After removal of 2 bases from V and 6 bases from J, the junction contained 5 bases not matched to a gene. CDR3 length equals 14 residues. The CDR3 DNA follows: TGCAGCGTTGAATTGTTACTAGCGGGGGGCGAGCAGTACTTC. This codes for CSVELLLAGGEQYF.

This chain uses TRBV2 with TRBJ2-7; 7 bases agree with TRBD1. The germline V gene has CDR1 SNHLY and CDR2 FYNNEI. This CDR3 has 15 residues. Unmatched junction bases numbered 10, after V lost 6 bases and J lost 2 bases. CDR3 in DNA: TGTGCCAGCAGCAACAGGGGACCCCGACCCTACGAGCAGTACTTC. It codes for CASSNRGPRPYEQYF.